Presented here are 13 T cell receptor beta chains from one specimen sequenced in a study of OX40 agonist ivuxolimab in advanced cancers. The assay was immunoSEQ multiplex PCR, and TCRdb's table has in-frame clones only and misses some. The repertoire holds 15,000 to 20,000 clones, around 65% seen once, with roughly 8.1% in the top ten. The specimen comprised CD4+ or CD8+ T cells sorted from blood, sampled in a trial of the OX40 agonist ivuxolimab. The receptors shown here come from an adult with an advanced solid tumor such as melanoma, head and neck, liver or kidney cancer.

V usage is TRBV4-2 and J usage is TRBJ2-1; D uncertain. The CDR3 sequence is 14 residues long. CDR1 is LGHNA and CDR2 is YNFKEQ in the germline V gene. Trimming pared 5 bases from V and 0 bases from J, leaving 8 bases between. The CDR3 DNA reads TGTGCCAGCAGCTTAAGCAGCTCCTACAATGAGCAGTTCTTC. This codes for CASSLSSSYNEQFF.

The chain joins TRBV2 to TRBJ2-2, with a tentative D call TRBD1 (6 bases). The germline gives CDR1 SNHLY, CDR2 FYNNEI. This CDR3 has 14 residues. V was cut by 8 bases and J by 1 base, with 11 bases left in between. CDR3 protein: CASETGRNTGELFF. DNA of the CDR3: TGTGCCAGCGAAACAGGGAGGAACACCGGGGAGCTGTTTTTT.

Relative to its sample, this clone is medium-sized. The chain carries TRBV7-9 and TRBJ1-2, with D maybe TRBD1 (5 bases). Looked up from germline, CDR1 is SEHNR and CDR2 is FQNEAQ (reference sequence). CDR3 length: 15 amino acids. V gave up 0 bases and J gave up 6 bases, with 14 bases separating them. CDR3 residues: CASSLAAQDFDGYTF. For the CDR3, the DNA is TGTGCCAGCAGCTTAGCGGCACAGGATTTCGATGGCTACACCTTC. Complete variable domain (other parts from reference TRBV7-9 and TRBJ1-2): DTGVSQNPRHKITKRGQNVTFRCDPISEHNRLYWYRQTLGQGPEFLTYFQNEAQLEKSRLLSDRFSAERPKGSFSTLEIQRTEQGDSAMYLCASSLAAQDFDGYTFGSGTRLTVV.

The rearrangement joins TRBV6-6 to TRBJ1-5; D remains ambiguous. The CDR3 is 15 residues long. Trimming stripped 5 bases from V and 1 base from J, with 12 bases between. CDR1 and CDR2 from the germline V gene are MNHNY and SVGAGI (reference sequence). CDR3 sequence: CASSESLGSNQPQHF. In nucleotides, the CDR3 is TGTGCCAGCAGTGAGAGCTTAGGCAGCAATCAGCCCCAGCATTTT.

This rearrangement joins TRBV18 to TRBJ1-3; D possibly corresponds to TRBD1 (5 bases). The CDR3 consists of 19 residues. V was trimmed by 3 bases and J by 1 base, leaving 22 bases between them. Germline lookup yields CDR1 KGHSH and CDR2 LQKENI. CDR3 protein: CASSPGYFFRGSSGNTIYF. DNA of the CDR3: TGTGCCAGCTCACCGGGTTACTTCTTTAGGGGATCTTCTGGAAACACCATATATTTT.

The chain recombines TRBV7-8 with TRBJ2-5, with D possibly being TRBD2 (6 bases). The CDR3 covers 17 residues. Germline V gene data show CDR1 as SGHVS and CDR2 as FQNEAQ. The V and J ends lost 0 bases and 2 bases respectively, with 16 bases between them. The CDR3 DNA reads TGTGCCAGCAGCTTAGCTAGGGCGGGGAGAATACAAGAGACCCAGTACTTC. Residues: CASSLARAGRIQETQYF. Together with reference TRBV7-8 and TRBJ2-5, the CDR3 gives the full variable domain: GAGVSQSPRYKVAKRGQDVALRCDPISGHVSLFWYQQALGQGPEFLTYFQNEAQLDKSGLPSDRFFAERPEGSVSTLKIQRTQQEDSAVYLCASSLARAGRIQETQYFGPGTRLLVL.

This clone appeared a few times. The V and J genes are TRBV6-4 and TRBJ1-6; 9 bases agree with TRBD1. The CDR3 length is 14 residues. CDR1 MRHNA and CDR2 SNTAGT come from the germline V gene. J was trimmed by 8 bases and V by 6 bases; bases with no gene match: 5. This chain's CDR3 is CASSAGTGYSPLHF. DNA for the CDR3: TGTGCCAGCAGCGCAGGGACAGGGTATTCACCCCTCCACTTT.

This clone was seen once. CDR3 sequence (DNA): TGTGCCAGCAGCCCCTGGACAGGGAGAAACACCGGGGAGCTGTTTTTT. Translation: CASSPWTGRNTGELFF. The V and J genes are TRBV7-9 and TRBJ2-2; 8 bases are a match to TRBD1. This CDR3 contains 16 residues. Germline lookup yields CDR1 SEHNR and CDR2 FQNEAQ (reference sequence). Trimming cost V 5 bases and J 2 bases; bases outside gene matches: 7. Complete variable domain (other parts from reference TRBV7-9 and TRBJ2-2): DTGVSQNPRHKITKRGQNVTFRCDPISEHNRLYWYRQTLGQGPEFLTYFQNEAQLEKSRLLSDRFSAERPKGSFSTLEIQRTEQGDSAMYLCASSPWTGRNTGELFFGEGSRLTVL.

The genes are TRBV15 and TRBJ1-6; the D gene is possibly TRBD1 (5 bases). Trimming shortened V by 4 bases and J by 7 bases, and 20 bases separated the two germline ends. Germline values: CDR1 LNHNV, CDR2 YYDKDF (reference sequence). The length of the CDR3 is 17 residues. The CDR3 loop is CATSTTFGGRFNSPLHF. CDR3 sequence (DNA): TGTGCCACCAGCACGACCTTCGGGGGACGATTCAATTCACCCCTCCACTTT.

The genes are TRBV5-6 and TRBJ2-5; D tentatively fits TRBD1 or TRBD2 (5 bases each). Germline values: CDR1 SGHDT, CDR2 YYEEEE. Trimming pared 0 bases from V and 2 bases from J, leaving 11 bases between. The CDR3 extends over 15 amino acids. In DNA form, the CDR3 reads TGTGCCAGCAGCTTGGGGGGGAAAGGGCAAGAGACCCAGTACTTC. This translates into CASSLGGKGQETQYF.

The chain employs TRBV4-3 and TRBJ1-4; no firm D call. CDR1 LGHNA and CDR2 YSLEER come from the germline V gene. Trimming pared 0 bases from V and 7 bases from J, leaving 12 bases between. There are 15 residues in the CDR3. CDR3 loop: CASSQDRVRPEKLFF. CDR3 nucleotides: TGCGCCAGCAGCCAAGATCGAGTAAGGCCTGAAAAACTGTTTTTT.

This rearrangement joins TRBV11-2 to TRBJ1-2; perhaps TRBD1 as D (6 bases). The ends were cut back, 5 bases at V and 10 bases at J, with 23 bases in the middle. The CDR3 length is 15 residues. CDR1 is SGHAT, CDR2 FQNNGV, per germline. CDR3 region: CASSRSAGQGLAYTF. The CDR3 DNA reads TGTGCCAGCAGCAGAAGCGCGGGTCAGGGGCTCGCCTACACCTTC.

The table lists this clone with a few counts. The chain uses TRBV6-1 and TRBJ2-7; possibly TRBD2 for D (6 bases). This CDR3 contains 15 residues. V dropped 2 bases and J dropped 7 bases, with 18 bases sitting between them. CDR1 and CDR2 (germline): MNHNS, SASEGT. The CDR3 region has the DNA TGTGCCAGCAGTGAAAGGCGCAGGGAGGTTGTGGAGCAGTACTTC. Translation gives CASSERRREVVEQYF.